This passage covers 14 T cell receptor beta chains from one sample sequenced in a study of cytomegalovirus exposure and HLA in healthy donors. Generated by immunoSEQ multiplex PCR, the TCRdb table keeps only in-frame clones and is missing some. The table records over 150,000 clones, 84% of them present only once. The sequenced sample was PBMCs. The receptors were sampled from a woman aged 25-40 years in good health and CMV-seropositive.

The CDR3 nucleotides are TGTGCCAGCTCAAAGTCCCGGGACAGGTACGAGCAGTACTTC. It codes for CASSKSRDRYEQYF. The rearrangement uses TRBV18 and TRBJ2-7, with 8 positions matching TRBD1. Germline V gene lookup returns CDR1 KGHSH and CDR2 LQKENI. V trimming: 5 bases; J trimming: 4 bases; junction bases outside the gene matches: 7. This CDR3 comprises 14 residues.

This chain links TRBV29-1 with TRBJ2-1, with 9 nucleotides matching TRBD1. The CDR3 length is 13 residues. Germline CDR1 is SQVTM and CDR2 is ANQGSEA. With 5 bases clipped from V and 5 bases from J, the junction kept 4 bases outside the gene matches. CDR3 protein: CSVQQGAHNEQFF. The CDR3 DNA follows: TGCAGCGTTCAACAGGGGGCCCACAATGAGCAGTTCTTC.

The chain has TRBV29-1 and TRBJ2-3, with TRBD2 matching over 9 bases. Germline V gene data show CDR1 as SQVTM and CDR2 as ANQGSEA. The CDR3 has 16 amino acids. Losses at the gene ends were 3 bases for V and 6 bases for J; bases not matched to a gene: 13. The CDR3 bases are TGCAGCGTTGATTTGGGACTAGCTCGAAGGCGGGATACGCAGTATTTT. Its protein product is CSVDLGLARRRDTQYF.

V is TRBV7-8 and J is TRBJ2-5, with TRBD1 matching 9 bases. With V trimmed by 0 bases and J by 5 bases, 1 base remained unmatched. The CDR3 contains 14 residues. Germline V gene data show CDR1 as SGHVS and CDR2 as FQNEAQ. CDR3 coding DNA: TGTGCCAGCAGCTTAGCGGACAGGGGCGAGACCCAGTACTTC. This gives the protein CASSLADRGETQYF.

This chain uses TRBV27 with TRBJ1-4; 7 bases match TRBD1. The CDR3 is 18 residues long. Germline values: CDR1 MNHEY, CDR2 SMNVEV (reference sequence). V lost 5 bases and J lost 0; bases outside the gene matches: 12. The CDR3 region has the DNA TGTGCCAGCAGTCCCCACCCTGCGGGGACAGCAACTAATGAAAAACTGTTTTTT. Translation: CASSPHPAGTATNEKLFF.

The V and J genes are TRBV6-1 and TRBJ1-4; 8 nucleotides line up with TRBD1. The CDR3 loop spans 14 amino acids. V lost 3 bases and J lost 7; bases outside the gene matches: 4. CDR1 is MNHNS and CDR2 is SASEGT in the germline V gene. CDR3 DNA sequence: TGTGCCAGCAGTGATGACAGGGGTGGTGAAAAACTGTTTTTT. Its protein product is CASSDDRGGEKLFF.

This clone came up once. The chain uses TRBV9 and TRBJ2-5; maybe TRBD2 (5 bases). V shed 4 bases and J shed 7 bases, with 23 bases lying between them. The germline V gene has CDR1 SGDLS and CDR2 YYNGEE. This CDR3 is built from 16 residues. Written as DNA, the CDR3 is TGTGCCAGCAGCCCTTGGGCAGCGGCCCCGCTAGGGACCCAGTACTTC. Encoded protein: CASSPWAAAPLGTQYF.

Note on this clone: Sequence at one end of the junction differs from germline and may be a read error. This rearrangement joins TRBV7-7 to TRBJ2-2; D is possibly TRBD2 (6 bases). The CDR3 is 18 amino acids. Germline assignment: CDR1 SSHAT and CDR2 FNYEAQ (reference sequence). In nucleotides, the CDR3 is TGTGCTAGCAGCTCGGGCCTGGGGGAGGACTTGCACACCGGGGAGCTGTTTTTT. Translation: CASSSGLGEDLHTGELFF.

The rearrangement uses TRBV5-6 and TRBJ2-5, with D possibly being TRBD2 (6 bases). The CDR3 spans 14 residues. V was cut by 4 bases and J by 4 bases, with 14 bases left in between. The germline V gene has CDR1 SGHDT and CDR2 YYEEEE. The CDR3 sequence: CASSPGGIPETQYF. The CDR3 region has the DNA TGTGCCAGCAGCCCTGGGGGGATCCCAGAGACCCAGTACTTC.

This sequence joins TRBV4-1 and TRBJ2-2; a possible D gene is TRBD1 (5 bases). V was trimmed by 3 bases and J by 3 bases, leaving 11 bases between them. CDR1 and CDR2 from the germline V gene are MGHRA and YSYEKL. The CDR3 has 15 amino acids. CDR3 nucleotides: TGCGCCAGCAGCCAGGAAGACAGTGACACCGGGGAGCTGTTTTTT. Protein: CASSQEDSDTGELFF.

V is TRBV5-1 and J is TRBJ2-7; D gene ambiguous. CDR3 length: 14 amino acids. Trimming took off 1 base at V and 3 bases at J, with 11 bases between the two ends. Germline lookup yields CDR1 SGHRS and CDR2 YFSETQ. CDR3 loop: CASSLSTGRYEQYF. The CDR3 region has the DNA TGCGCCAGCAGCTTGTCAACTGGGCGCTACGAGCAGTACTTC. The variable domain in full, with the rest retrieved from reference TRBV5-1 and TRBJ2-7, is KAGVTQTPRYLIKTRGQQVTLSCSPISGHRSVSWYQQTPGQGLQFLFEYFSETQRNKGNFPGRFSGRQFSNSRSEMNVSTLELGDSALYLCASSLSTGRYEQYFGPGTRLTVT.

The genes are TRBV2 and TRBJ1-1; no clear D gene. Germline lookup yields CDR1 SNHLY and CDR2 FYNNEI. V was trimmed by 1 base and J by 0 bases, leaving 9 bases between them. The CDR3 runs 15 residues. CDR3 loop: CASSEDEGLNTEAFF. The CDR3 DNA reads TGTGCCAGCAGTGAAGACGAGGGCTTGAACACTGAAGCTTTCTTT.

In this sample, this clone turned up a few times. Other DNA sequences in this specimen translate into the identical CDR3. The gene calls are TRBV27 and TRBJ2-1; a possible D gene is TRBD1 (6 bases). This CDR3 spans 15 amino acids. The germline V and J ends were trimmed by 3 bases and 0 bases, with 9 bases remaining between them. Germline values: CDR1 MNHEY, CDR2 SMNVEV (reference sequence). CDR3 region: CASSLAGVSYNEQFF. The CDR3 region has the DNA TGTGCCAGCAGTTTGGCAGGGGTCTCCTACAATGAGCAGTTCTTC.

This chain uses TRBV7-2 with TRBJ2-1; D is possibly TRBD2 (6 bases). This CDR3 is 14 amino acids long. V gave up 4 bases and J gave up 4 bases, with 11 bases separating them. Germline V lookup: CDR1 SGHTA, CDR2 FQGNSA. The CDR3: CASSWGVEYNEQFF. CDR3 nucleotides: TGTGCCAGCAGCTGGGGGGTGGAGTACAATGAGCAGTTCTTC.